These 26 T cell receptor beta chains came from one sample sequenced in a study of shared clonotypes between healthy human individuals. Here immunoSEQ multiplex PCR was the method, and the copy in TCRdb shows in-frame clones only, minus some. This table holds a few million clones, roughly 92% found once. Sequencing used naive CD4+ T cells from PBMCs. Sample subset: CD45RA+ positively selected. Receptors originate from a man aged 18-30 years in good health. Some clones in this sample may be carry-over from other donors' samples.

The chain carries TRBV11-1 and TRBJ1-1; 8 bases are shared with TRBD1. Looked up from germline, CDR1 is SGHAT and CDR2 is FQDESV (reference sequence). The CDR3 is 15 residues long. After removal of 4 bases from V and 4 bases from J, the junction contained 8 bases not matched to a gene. The DNA of the CDR3 is TGTGCCAGCAGCTCCACAGGGGGTCGCGCCACTGAAGCTTTCTTT. Translating gives CASSSTGGRATEAFF.

The chain combines TRBV28 with TRBJ2-7; 9 nucleotides match TRBD1. CDR1 and CDR2 from the germline V gene are MDHEN and SYDVKM. The CDR3 totals 14 residues. V was pared by 6 bases and J by 4 bases, with 7 bases of the junction left unmatched. CDR3 bases: TGTGCCAGCAGGCGTTGGACAGGGGTATACGAGCAGTACTTC. It codes for CASRRWTGVYEQYF.

This sequence joins TRBV5-4 and TRBJ2-1; D not resolved. CDR3 length: 13 residues. Germline V gives CDR1 SGHNT, CDR2 YYREEE (reference sequence). The V and J ends lost 0 bases and 7 bases respectively, with 8 bases between them. CDR3 sequence (DNA): TGTGCCAGCAGCTTGGGTCAGAGGAATGAGCAGTTCTTC. It is translated as CASSLGQRNEQFF.

Only one count was recorded for this clone. The chain uses TRBV9 and TRBJ2-2, with D possibly being TRBD2 (6 bases). The CDR3 has 14 amino acids. V was cut by 4 bases and J by 4 bases, with 11 bases left in between. Germline V gene data show CDR1 as SGDLS and CDR2 as YYNGEE. The CDR3 is CASSPPGVTGELFF. The CDR3 DNA reads TGTGCCAGCAGCCCCCCGGGGGTCACCGGGGAGCTGTTTTTT.

V gene TRBV4-1 combines with J gene TRBJ1-4; tentatively, D is TRBD1 (5 bases). CDR1 is MGHRA and CDR2 is YSYEKL in the germline V gene. This CDR3 is built from 15 residues. V shed 1 base and J shed 5 bases, with 11 bases lying between them. CDR3 DNA: TGCGCCAGCAGCCAAGTCGGGGCCGAGAATGAAAAACTGTTTTTT. It yields the protein CASSQVGAENEKLFF.

This clone was recorded once. The genes are TRBV7-2 and TRBJ2-5, with 8 bases aligning to TRBD2. This CDR3 is 16 amino acids long. The V gene's germline CDR1 is SGHTA and CDR2 FQGNSA. The ends lost 5 bases at V and 4 bases at J; junction bases unmatched: 12. CDR3 sequence: CASSPGGSPDLETQYF. For the CDR3, the DNA is TGTGCCAGCAGCCCGGGAGGGTCCCCCGACCTAGAGACCCAGTACTTC.

The chain links TRBV28 to TRBJ2-7; no firm D call. Germline lookup yields CDR1 MDHEN and CDR2 SYDVKM. The V end was cut by 3 bases, the J end by 0 bases, with 18 bases between. The CDR3 contains 17 residues. CDR3 region: CASSFDFKSPFSYEQYF. CDR3 nucleotides: TGTGCCAGCAGTTTTGACTTTAAATCCCCTTTCTCCTACGAGCAGTACTTC.

With regard to this clone: At one of its ends the junction is not consistent with the germline gene, which may arise from a read error. The chain recombines TRBV4-3 with TRBJ1-2; 8 positions agree with TRBD1. Germline CDR1 and CDR2: LGHNA and YSLEER. There are 15 residues in the CDR3. CDR3 region: CTSSHLTGANYGYTF. CDR3 in DNA: TGCACCAGCAGCCACTTGACAGGGGCTAACTATGGCTACACCTTC.

The chain is built from TRBV28 and TRBJ2-2; 8 positions agree with TRBD2. The CDR3 spans 15 residues. Losses at the gene ends were 4 bases for V and 8 bases for J; bases not matched to a gene: 9. Looked up from germline, CDR1 is MDHEN and CDR2 is SYDVKM. CDR3 DNA: TGTGCCAGCAGTTCACCAATAGCGGGAAGGGGGGAGCTGTTTTTT. It specifies CASSSPIAGRGELFF.

The V gene is TRBV7-9, the J gene TRBJ1-2; 8 bases line up with TRBD1. Germline CDR1 and CDR2: SEHNR and FQNEAQ (reference sequence). The CDR3 has 14 residues. V shed 5 bases, J shed 8 bases, and the junction held 10 bases outside the gene matches. CDR3 bases: TGTGCCAGCAGCCCAACTGGACAGGGCCGGGGCTACACCTTC. It translates to CASSPTGQGRGYTF.

CDR3 amino acids: CASSIQQGAAETQYF. Written as DNA, the CDR3 is TGTGCCAGCTCAATCCAACAGGGGGCGGCTGAGACCCAGTACTTC. J is TRBJ2-5 and V is TRBV18; 9 bases fit TRBD1. CDR3 length equals 15 residues. V shed 5 bases and J 5 bases; nucleotides not matched to a gene: 9. Looked up from germline, CDR1 is KGHSH and CDR2 is LQKENI.

The J gene is TRBJ1-1, the V gene TRBV30, with no clear D. CDR1 is GTSNPN and CDR2 is SVGIG in the germline V gene (reference sequence). The CDR3 spans 13 residues. Trimming removed 2 bases from V and 0 bases from J, with 7 bases in between. The CDR3 loop is CAWSPAMNTEAFF. The CDR3 coding sequence is TGTGCCTGGAGTCCGGCGATGAACACTGAAGCTTTCTTT.

In DNA form, the CDR3 reads TGTGCCAGCTCATCAGCAGGGGCGGGGGAGCAGTACTTC. Amino acid sequence: CASSSAGAGEQYF. The chain links TRBV18 to TRBJ2-7, with D tentatively TRBD1 or TRBD2 (6 bases each). CDR3 length equals 13 residues. V was clipped by 5 bases and J by 7 bases, with 15 bases between them. CDR1 KGHSH and CDR2 LQKENI come from the germline V gene.

The rearrangement joins TRBV28 to TRBJ2-1, with 11 bases identical to TRBD2. V dropped 8 bases and J dropped 3; count of bases not matched to a gene: 6. The germline CDR1 and CDR2 sequences are MDHEN and SYDVKM. This CDR3 contains 15 residues. The chain's CDR3 is CASEYSGGGYNEQFF. CDR3 in DNA: TGTGCCAGCGAATATAGCGGGGGGGGCTACAATGAGCAGTTCTTC.

The chain has TRBV7-8 and TRBJ2-7, with D possibly being TRBD1 (6 bases). Trimming stripped 0 bases from V and 2 bases from J, with 8 bases between. The CDR3 runs to 14 residues. In germline, CDR1 is SGHVS, CDR2 FQNEAQ. The CDR3 sequence: CASSLADSAYEQYF. Written as DNA, the CDR3 is TGTGCCAGCAGCTTAGCGGACAGCGCCTACGAGCAGTACTTC.

The V call is TRBV7-9, the J call TRBJ2-1, with D maybe TRBD2 (7 bases). Per germline, CDR1 SEHNR and CDR2 FQNEAQ (reference sequence). Trimming stripped 5 bases from V and 6 bases from J, with 17 bases between. The CDR3 is 15 residues long. The CDR3 region has the DNA TGTGCCAGCAGCCTAATTGCGCGGGGGCCCAATGAGCAGTTCTTC. This codes for CASSLIARGPNEQFF.

This clone was detected only a few times. The J gene is TRBJ1-5, the V gene TRBV2; 9 nucleotides align to TRBD1. V trimming: 4 bases; J trimming: 4 bases; junction bases outside the gene matches: 5. The CDR3 is 15 amino acids. Germline CDR1 SNHLY, CDR2 FYNNEI. For the CDR3, the DNA is TGTGCCAGCAGTGGAGGACAGGGGCTAAATCAGCCCCAGCATTTT. Translation: CASSGGQGLNQPQHF.

This clone was detected a few times. This rearrangement joins TRBV7-9 to TRBJ2-1; 7 bases are shared with TRBD1. The junction had 1 base not matched to a gene; V was cut back by 3 bases and J by 2 bases. CDR3 length equals 14 residues. CDR1 is SEHNR and CDR2 is FQNEAQ in the germline V gene (reference sequence). In DNA, the CDR3 is TGTGCCAGCAGCTTCGGGACAGCCTACAATGAGCAGTTCTTC. Its protein is CASSFGTAYNEQFF.

This clone has a single count. The chain has TRBV7-2 and TRBJ2-1; D gene unclear. Germline CDR1 and CDR2: SGHTA and FQGNSA. The V and J ends lost 2 bases and 5 bases respectively, with 16 bases between them. The CDR3 has 16 residues. The CDR3 DNA sequence: TGTGCCAGCAGCTTACTTTTGCAATTATTCCACAATGAGCAGTTCTTC. Translated: CASSLLLQLFHNEQFF. Filled out from reference TRBV7-2 and TRBJ2-1, the complete variable domain reads GAGVSQSPSNKVTEKGKDVELRCDPISGHTALYWYRQSLGQGLEFLIYFQGNSAPDKSGLPSDRFSAERTGGSVSTLTIQRTQQEDSAVYLCASSLLLQLFHNEQFFGPGTRLTVL.

The chain carries TRBV5-1 and TRBJ2-1, with D perhaps given as TRBD1 or TRBD2 (5 bases each). The CDR3 totals 14 residues. The germline V and J ends were trimmed by 0 bases and 6 bases, with 10 bases remaining between them. The V gene's germline CDR1 is SGHRS and CDR2 YFSETQ. The CDR3 sequence: CASSLERGANEQFF. In DNA, the CDR3 is TGCGCCAGCAGCTTGGAGAGGGGTGCCAATGAGCAGTTCTTC.

The V gene is TRBV19, the J gene TRBJ2-7; TRBD1 aligns across 8 bases. CDR3 length equals 15 residues. With V trimmed by 6 bases and J by 3 bases, 10 bases remained unmatched. The germline V gene has CDR1 LNHDA and CDR2 SQIVND (reference sequence). The CDR3 bases are TGTGCCAGTAGCCCAGGTGGGACAGGAGGCTACGAGCAGTACTTC. Protein product: CASSPGGTGGYEQYF. The full variable domain, in which reference TRBV19 and TRBJ2-7 provide the parts outside the CDR3, is DGGITQSPKYLFRKEGQNVTLSCEQNLNHDAMYWYRQDPGQGLRLIYYSQIVNDFQKGDIAEGYSVSREKKESFPLTVTSAQKNPTAFYLCASSPGGTGGYEQYFGPGTRLTVT.

This clone occurred once. J is TRBJ1-1 and V is TRBV27; D unresolved. CDR3 size: 14 residues. V was pared by 0 bases and J by 7 bases, with 12 bases between. Per the germline V gene, CDR1 is MNHEY and CDR2 is SMNVEV (reference sequence). CDR3 in amino acids: CASSLSVKVVEAFF. The CDR3 DNA is TGTGCCAGCAGTTTATCGGTCAAGGTGGTTGAAGCTTTCTTT.

DNA for the CDR3: TGTGCCAGCAGTGACATATTGACAGGGGGCCGGTCTTTCTTT. Translated: CASSDILTGGRSFF. The chain employs TRBV2 and TRBJ1-1, with TRBD1 matching 10 bases. CDR3 length equals 14 residues. The germline CDR1 and CDR2 sequences are SNHLY and FYNNEI. V lost 3 bases and J lost 12; bases outside the gene matches: 10.

This chain links TRBV7-2 with TRBJ1-3; D unclear. V lost 5 bases and J lost 0, with 11 bases in between. Germline CDR1 and CDR2: SGHTA and FQGNSA. The CDR3 is 15 residues long. In DNA, the CDR3 is TGTGCCAGCAGCGATCAGCTTTACTCTGGAAACACCATATATTTT. It specifies CASSDQLYSGNTIYF.

For this clone: Other DNA sequences from this sample encode an identical CDR3 as well. The rearrangement joins TRBV20-1 to TRBJ1-1; D might be TRBD1 (5 bases). Trimming cost V 6 bases and J 5 bases, with 10 bases left between them. Germline V gene data show CDR1 as DFQATT and CDR2 as SNEGSKA (reference sequence). The CDR3 sequence is 11 residues long. CDR3 residues: CSARGGTEAFF. The CDR3 bases are TGCAGTGCAAGGGGCGGTACTGAAGCTTTCTTT.

The chain carries TRBV29-1 and TRBJ2-3; 15 nucleotides match TRBD2. V dropped 6 bases and J dropped 0; count of bases not matched to a gene: 10. The CDR3 runs 18 residues. The germline V gene has CDR1 SQVTM and CDR2 ANQGSEA. This CDR3 is CSVEGGTSGGLSTDTQYF. The DNA for the CDR3 is TGCAGCGTGGAGGGAGGGACTAGCGGGGGGTTAAGCACAGATACGCAGTATTTT.